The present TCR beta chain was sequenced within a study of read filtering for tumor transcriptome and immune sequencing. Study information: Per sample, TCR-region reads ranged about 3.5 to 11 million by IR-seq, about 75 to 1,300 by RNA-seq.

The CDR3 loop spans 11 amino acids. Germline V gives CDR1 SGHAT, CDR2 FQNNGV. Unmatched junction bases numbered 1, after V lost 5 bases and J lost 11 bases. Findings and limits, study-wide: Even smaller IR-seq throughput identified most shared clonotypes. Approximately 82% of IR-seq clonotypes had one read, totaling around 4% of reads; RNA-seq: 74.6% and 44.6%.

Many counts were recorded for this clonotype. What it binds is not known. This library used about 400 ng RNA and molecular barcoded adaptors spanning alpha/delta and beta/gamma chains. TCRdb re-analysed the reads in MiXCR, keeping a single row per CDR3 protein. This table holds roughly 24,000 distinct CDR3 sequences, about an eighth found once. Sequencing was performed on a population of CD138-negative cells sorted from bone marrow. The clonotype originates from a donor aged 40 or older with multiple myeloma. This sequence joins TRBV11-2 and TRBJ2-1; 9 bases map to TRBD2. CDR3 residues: CASSLAGKQFF. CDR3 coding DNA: TGTGCCAGCAGCCTAGCGGGAAAGCAGTTCTTC.